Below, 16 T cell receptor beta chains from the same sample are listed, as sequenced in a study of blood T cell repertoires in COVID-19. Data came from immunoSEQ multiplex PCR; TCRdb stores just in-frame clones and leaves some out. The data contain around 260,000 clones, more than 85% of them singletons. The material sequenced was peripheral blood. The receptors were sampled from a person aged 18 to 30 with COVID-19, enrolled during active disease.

Here the CDR3 DNA reads TGCGCCAGCAGCTTGGGGGGGACTGCAACTAATGAAAAACTGTTTTTT. This translates into CASSLGGTATNEKLFF. The chain carries TRBV5-1 and TRBJ1-4; TRBD1 might be the D (5 bases). Germline V gives CDR1 SGHRS, CDR2 YFSETQ. The CDR3 has 16 residues. Deletions cut 0 bases from V and 0 bases from J, with 9 bases between.

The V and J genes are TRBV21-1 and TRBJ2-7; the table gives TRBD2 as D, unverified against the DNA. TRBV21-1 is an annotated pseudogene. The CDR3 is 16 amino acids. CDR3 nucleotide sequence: TGTGCCAGCAGCTCACGGACTAGCGGGAGGAGGTACGAGCAGTACTTC. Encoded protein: CASSSRTSGRRYEQYF.

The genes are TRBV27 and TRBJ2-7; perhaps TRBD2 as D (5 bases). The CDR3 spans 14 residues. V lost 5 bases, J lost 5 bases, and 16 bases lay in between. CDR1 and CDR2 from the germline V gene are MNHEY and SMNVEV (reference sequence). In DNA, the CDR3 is TGTGCCAGCAGTCCCGAGGGAGTTTACCACGAGCAGTACTTC. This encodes CASSPEGVYHEQYF.

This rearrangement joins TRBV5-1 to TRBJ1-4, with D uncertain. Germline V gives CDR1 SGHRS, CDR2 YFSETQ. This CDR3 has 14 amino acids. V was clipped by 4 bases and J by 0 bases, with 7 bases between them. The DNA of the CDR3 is TGCGCCAGCAGCCCCCAGGCAACTAATGAAAAACTGTTTTTT. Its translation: CASSPQATNEKLFF.

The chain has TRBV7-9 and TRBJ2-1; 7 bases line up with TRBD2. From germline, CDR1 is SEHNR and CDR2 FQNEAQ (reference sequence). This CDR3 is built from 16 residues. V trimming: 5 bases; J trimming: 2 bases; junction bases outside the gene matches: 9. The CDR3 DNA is TGTGCCAGCAGCGGGTTGAGGGAGGGCACCTACAATGAGCAGTTCTTC. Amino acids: CASSGLREGTYNEQFF.

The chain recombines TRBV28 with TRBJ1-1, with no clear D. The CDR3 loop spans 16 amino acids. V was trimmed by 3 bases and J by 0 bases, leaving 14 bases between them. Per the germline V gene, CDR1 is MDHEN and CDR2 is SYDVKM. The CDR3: CASSLIGGGVNTEAFF. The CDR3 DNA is TGTGCCAGCAGTTTGATCGGCGGCGGGGTGAACACTGAAGCTTTCTTT.

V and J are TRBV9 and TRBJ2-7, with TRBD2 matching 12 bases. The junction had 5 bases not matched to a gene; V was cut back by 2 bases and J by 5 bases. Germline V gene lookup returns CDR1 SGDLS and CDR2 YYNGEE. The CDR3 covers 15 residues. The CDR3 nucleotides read TGTGCCAGCAGCGTGGAGGGACTAGCGGGCAACGAGCAGTACTTC. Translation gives CASSVEGLAGNEQYF.

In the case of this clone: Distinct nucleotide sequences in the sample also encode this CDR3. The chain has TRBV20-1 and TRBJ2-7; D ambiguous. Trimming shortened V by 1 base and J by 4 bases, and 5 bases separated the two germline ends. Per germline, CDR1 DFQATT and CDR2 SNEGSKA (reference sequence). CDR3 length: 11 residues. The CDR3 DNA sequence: TGCAGTGCTAGAGTCGGTTACGAGCAGTACTTC. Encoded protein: CSARVGYEQYF.

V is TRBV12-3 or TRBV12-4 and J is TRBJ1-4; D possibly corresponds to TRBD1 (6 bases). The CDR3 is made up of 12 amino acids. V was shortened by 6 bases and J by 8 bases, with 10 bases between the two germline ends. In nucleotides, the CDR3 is TGTGCCAGCAGACGCGACAGGGAAAAACTGTTTTTT. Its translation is CASRRDREKLFF.

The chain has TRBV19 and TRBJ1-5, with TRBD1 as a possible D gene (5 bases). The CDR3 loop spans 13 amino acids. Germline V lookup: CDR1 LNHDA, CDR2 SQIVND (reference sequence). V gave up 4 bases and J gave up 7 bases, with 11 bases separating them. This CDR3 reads CASSTRGSQPQHF. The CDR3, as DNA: TGTGCCAGTAGTACCCGGGGGTCACAGCCCCAGCATTTT. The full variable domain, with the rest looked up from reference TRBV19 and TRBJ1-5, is DGGITQSPKYLFRKEGQNVTLSCEQNLNHDAMYWYRQDPGQGLRLIYYSQIVNDFQKGDIAEGYSVSREKKESFPLTVTSAQKNPTAFYLCASSTRGSQPQHFGDGTRLSIL.

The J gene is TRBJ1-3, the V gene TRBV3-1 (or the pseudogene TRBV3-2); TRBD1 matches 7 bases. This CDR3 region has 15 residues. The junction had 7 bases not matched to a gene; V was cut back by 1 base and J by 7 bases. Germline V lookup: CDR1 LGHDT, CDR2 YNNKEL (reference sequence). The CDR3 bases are TGTGCCAGCAGCCAAGGTCTGACAGGGCTGAACACCATATATTTT. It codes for CASSQGLTGLNTIYF.

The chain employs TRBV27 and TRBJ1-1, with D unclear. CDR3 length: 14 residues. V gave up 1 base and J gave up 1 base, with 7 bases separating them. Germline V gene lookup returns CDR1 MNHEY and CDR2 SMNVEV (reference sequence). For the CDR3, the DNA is TGTGCCAGCAGTTTATGGGCAGCGAACACTGAAGCTTTCTTT. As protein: CASSLWAANTEAFF.

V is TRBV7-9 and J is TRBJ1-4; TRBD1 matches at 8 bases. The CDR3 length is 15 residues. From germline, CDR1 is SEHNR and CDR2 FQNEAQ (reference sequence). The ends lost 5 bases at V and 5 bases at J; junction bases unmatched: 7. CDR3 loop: CASSPPTGANEKLFF. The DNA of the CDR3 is TGTGCCAGCAGCCCACCGACAGGGGCCAATGAAAAACTGTTTTTT.

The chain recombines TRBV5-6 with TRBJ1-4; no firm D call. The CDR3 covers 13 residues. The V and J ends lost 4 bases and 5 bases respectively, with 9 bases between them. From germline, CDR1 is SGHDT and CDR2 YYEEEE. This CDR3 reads CASSPRGNEKLFF. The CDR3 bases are TGTGCCAGCAGCCCGCGCGGGAATGAAAAACTGTTTTTT.

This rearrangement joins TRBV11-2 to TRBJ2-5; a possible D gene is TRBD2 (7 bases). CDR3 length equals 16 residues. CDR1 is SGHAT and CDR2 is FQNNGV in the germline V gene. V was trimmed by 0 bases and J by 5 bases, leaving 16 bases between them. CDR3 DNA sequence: TGTGCCAGCAGCTTAGAAGGGGGAGGGCCCTGGGAGACCCAGTACTTC. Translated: CASSLEGGGPWETQYF. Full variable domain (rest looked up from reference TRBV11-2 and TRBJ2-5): EAGVAQSPRYKIIEKRQSVAFWCNPISGHATLYWYQQILGQGPKLLIQFQNNGVVDDSQLPKDRFSAERLKGVDSTLKIQPAKLEDSAVYLCASSLEGGGPWETQYFGPGTRLLVL.

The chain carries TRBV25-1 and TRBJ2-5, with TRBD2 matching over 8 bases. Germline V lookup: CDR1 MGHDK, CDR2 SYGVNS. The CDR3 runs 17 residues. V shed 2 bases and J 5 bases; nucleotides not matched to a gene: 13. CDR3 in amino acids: CASSERASGPEVETQYF. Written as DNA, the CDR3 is TGTGCCAGCAGTGAAAGGGCTAGCGGGCCGGAGGTGGAGACCCAGTACTTC.